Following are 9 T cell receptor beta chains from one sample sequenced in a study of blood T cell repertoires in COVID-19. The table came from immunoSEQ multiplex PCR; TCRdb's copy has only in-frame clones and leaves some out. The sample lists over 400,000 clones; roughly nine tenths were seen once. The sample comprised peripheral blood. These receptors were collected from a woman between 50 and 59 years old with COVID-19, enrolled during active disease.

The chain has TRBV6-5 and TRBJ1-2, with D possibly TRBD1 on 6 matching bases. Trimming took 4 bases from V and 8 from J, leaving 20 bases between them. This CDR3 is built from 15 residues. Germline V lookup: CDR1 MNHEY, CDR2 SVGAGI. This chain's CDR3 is CASSSRGQGLRGYTF. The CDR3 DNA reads TGTGCCAGCAGTTCGCGCGGCCAGGGGCTGCGGGGCTACACCTTC.

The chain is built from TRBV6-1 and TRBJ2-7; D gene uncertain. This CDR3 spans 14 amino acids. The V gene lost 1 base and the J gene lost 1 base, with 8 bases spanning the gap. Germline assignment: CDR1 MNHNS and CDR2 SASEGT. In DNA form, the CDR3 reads TGTGCCAGCAGTGAAGGGCAGGCTTCCTACGAGCAGTACTTC. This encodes CASSEGQASYEQYF.

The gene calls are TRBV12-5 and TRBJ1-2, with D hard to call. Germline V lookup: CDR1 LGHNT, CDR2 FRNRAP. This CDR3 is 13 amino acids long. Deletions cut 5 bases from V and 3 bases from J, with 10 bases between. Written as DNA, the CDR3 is TGTGCTAGTGGTCCCGACACGGACTATGGCTACACCTTC. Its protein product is CASGPDTDYGYTF.

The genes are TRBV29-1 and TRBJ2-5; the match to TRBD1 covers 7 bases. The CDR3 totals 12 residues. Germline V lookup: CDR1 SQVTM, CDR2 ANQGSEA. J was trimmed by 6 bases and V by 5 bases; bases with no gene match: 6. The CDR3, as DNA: TGCAGCGTTCAACAGGGGATGAAGACCCAGTACTTC. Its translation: CSVQQGMKTQYF.

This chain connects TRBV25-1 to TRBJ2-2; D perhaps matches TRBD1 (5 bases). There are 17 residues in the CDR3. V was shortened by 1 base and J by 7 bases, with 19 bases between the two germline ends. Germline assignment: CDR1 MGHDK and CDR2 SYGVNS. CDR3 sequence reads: CASSEFRGQTGGGELFF. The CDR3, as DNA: TGTGCCAGCAGTGAATTTAGGGGCCAGACTGGTGGCGGGGAGCTGTTTTTT.

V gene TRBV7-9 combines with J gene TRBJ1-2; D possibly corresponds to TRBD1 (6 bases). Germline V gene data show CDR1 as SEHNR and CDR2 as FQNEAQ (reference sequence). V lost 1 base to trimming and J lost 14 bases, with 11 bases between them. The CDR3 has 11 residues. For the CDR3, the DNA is TGTGCCAGCAGCTTAGGGGCAGGGGATACCTTC. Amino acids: CASSLGAGDTF.

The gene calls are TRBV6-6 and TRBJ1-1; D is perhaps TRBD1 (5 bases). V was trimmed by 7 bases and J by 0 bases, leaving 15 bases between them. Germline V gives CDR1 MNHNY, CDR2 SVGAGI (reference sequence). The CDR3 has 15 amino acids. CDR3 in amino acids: CASTLRQIMNTEAFF. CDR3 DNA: TGTGCCAGCACCCTACGACAGATCATGAACACTGAAGCTTTCTTT.

The DNA for the CDR3 is TGCGCCAGCAGCTTGGAAGGGGTGGCAGCCCAGGGGACTGAAGCTTTCTTT. This codes for CASSLEGVAAQGTEAFF. V is TRBV5-1 and J is TRBJ1-1; D might be TRBD1 (6 bases). This CDR3 contains 17 residues. Germline V gene data show CDR1 as SGHRS and CDR2 as YFSETQ. Trimming cost V 0 bases and J 5 bases, with 20 bases left between them.

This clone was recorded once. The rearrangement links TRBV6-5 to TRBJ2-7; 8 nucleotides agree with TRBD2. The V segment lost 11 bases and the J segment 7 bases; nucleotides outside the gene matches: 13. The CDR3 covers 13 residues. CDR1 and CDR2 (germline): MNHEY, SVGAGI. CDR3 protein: CAGKAGASGEQYF. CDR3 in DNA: TGTGCCGGAAAAGCGGGGGCCTCGGGAGAGCAGTACTTC.